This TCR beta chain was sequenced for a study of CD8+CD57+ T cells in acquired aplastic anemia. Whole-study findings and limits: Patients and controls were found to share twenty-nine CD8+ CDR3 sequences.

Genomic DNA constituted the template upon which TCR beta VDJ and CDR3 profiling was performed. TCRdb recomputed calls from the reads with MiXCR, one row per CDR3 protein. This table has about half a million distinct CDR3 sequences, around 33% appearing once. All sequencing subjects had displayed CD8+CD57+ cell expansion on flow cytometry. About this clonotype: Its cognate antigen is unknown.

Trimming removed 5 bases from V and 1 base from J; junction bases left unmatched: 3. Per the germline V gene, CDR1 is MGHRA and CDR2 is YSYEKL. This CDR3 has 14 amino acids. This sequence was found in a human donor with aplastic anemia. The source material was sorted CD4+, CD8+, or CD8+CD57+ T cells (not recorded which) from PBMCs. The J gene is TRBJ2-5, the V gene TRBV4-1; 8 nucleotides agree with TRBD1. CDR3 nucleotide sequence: TGCGCCAGCAGCTACGGACAGGGCCAAGAGACCCAGTACTTC. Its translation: CASSYGQGQETQYF.